This T cell receptor beta chain was sequenced in a study of long-term antiretroviral therapy in people with HIV. Researchers report immunoSEQ v3.0 was run at survey level. TCRdb's copy holds only in-frame clones and misses some; the assay was immunoSEQ multiplex PCR. Of tens of thousands of clones listed, about 95% were seen once; the top ten hold less than 3.5%. Trimming cost V 4 bases and J 0 bases, with 9 bases left between them. Germline V lookup: CDR1 MNHEY, CDR2 SVGAGI. This CDR3 comprises 14 residues. The origin of this receptor is a woman between 50 and 59 years old with HIV. This specimen consisted of unsorted PBMCs, obtained 3.7 years after starting antiretroviral therapy. The chain has TRBV6-5 and TRBJ1-1; D gene ambiguous. CDR3 coding DNA: TGTGCCAGCAGTTCCGGGTATATGAACACTGAAGCTTTCTTT. This codes for CASSSGYMNTEAFF.